This record covers a single TCR beta chain. This entry comes from a study of blood T cell repertoires in COVID-19. Study-wide context: The cDNA or gDNA used as material had been derived from T cells, B-cell-depleted T cells, or PBMCs.

Germline CDR1 and CDR2: SQVTM and ANQGSEA. V lost 3 bases and J lost 5, with 11 bases in between. The CDR3 spans 13 residues. Methods used by the authors: The assay estimated nucleated cells by amplifying reference gene primers. Repertoires were generated with immunoSEQ multiplex PCR, while TCRdb's copy carries only in-frame clones and drops some. Clonal size and the V and J genes are those of that table, whereas D and trimming came from the DNA. The table shows 190,000 or so clones, with about 87% occurring only once. The specimen was peripheral blood. The receptor was derived from a man aged 40-55 years with active or convalescent COVID-19. The chain joins TRBV29-1 to TRBJ1-5; no clear D gene. DNA for the CDR3: TGCAGCGTTGAGTACGGTCCTCATCAGCCCCAGCATTTT. It encodes CSVEYGPHQPQHF.